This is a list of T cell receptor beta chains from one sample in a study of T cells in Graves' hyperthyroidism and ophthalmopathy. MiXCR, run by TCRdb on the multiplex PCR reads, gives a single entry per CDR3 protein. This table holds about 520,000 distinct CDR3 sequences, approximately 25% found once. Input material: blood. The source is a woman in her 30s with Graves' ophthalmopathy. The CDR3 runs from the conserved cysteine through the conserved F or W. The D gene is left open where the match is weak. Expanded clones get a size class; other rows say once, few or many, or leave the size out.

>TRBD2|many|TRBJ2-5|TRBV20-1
TGCAGTGCTAGAGATGAGGCTAGCGGGGGAGCGTACCAAGAGACCCAGTACTTC
CSARDEASGGAYQETQYF
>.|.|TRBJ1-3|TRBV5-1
TGCGCCAGCAGCGGAGACAGTTTCCGAAACACCATATATTTT
CASSGDSFRNTIYF
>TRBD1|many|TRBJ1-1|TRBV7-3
TGTGCCAGCAGCTTAGCCGGACAGGGACGGAACACTGAAGCTTTCTTT
CASSLAGQGRNTEAFF
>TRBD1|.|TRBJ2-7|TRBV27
TGTGCCAGGGCCTGTCAGGGGGCCTACGAGCAGTACTTC
CARACQGAYEQYF
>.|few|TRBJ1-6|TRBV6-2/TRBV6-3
TGTGCCAGCAGTTACTCGTTCTGGGGAGGGTCCTATAATTCACCCCTCCACTTT
CASSYSFWGGSYNSPLHF
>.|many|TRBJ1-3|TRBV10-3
TGTGCCACGGGAACGGGCACCCACTCTGGAAACACCATATATTTT
CATGTGTHSGNTIYF
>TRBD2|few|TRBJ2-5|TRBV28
TGTGCCAGCAGTTCCCCTCACGGGACTAGCGGTCACCAAGAGACCCAGTACTTC
CASSSPHGTSGHQETQYF
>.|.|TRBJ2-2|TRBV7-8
TGTGCCACCCCGGGTTTTCGGAGGTGGGGGTCCGGGGAGCTGTTTTTT
CATPGFRRWGSGELFF
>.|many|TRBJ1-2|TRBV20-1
TGCAGTGCTAGCCCGGACGAGCCCTTC
CSASPDEPF
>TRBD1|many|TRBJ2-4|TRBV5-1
TGCGCCAGCAGCTTGGGTTTCCGGACAGGGTTCGACATTCAGTACTTC
CASSLGFRTGFDIQYF
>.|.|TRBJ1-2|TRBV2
TGTGCCAGCAGTGGGGGGGGTTCTCCAGCTAACTATGGCTACACCTTC
CASSGGGSPANYGYTF
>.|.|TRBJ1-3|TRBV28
TGTGCCAGCAGGGCGGGACGTGAGAACACCATATATTTT
CASRAGRENTIYF
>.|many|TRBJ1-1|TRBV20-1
TGCAGTGCGTATAGTTTGGCAAAGAACACTGAAGCTTTCTTT
CSAYSLAKNTEAFF
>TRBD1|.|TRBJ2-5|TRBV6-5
TGTGCCAGCAGTTACGAGGCAGGGGGCGCGGAGACCCAGTACTTC
CASSYEAGGAETQYF
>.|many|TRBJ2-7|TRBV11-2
TGTGCCAGCAGCTTGGTATTCCGAGCCTACGAGCAGTACTTC
CASSLVFRAYEQYF
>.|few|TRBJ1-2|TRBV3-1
TGTGCCAGCAGTCGGAACAGTGGCTACACCTTC
CASSRNSGYTF
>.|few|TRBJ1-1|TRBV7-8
TGTGCCAGCAGCTCCACCAGGGTCACTGAAGCTTTCTTT
CASSSTRVTEAFF
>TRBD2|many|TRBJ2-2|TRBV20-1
TGCAGTGCTAGAGATCGGGGCGGGGGGGCCGACACCGGGGAGCTGTTTTTT
CSARDRGGGADTGELFF
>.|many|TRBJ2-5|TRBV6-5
TGTGCCAGCAGTTACTGGCAGGGGTCACCCCAAGAGACCCAGTACTTC
CASSYWQGSPQETQYF
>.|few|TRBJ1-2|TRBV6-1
TGTGCCAGCAGTGGACCGGACGGGGAGCCCTATGGCTACACCTTC
CASSGPDGEPYGYTF
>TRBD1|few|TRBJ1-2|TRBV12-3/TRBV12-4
TGTGCCAGCACCCAGGGGGTCGGTGGCTACACCTTC
CASTQGVGGYTF
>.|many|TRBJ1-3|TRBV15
TGTGCCACCAAACGGAGTTTCGGAGGAAACACCATATATTTT
CATKRSFGGNTIYF
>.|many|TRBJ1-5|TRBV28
TGTGCCAGCAGTTCGCACGGGGGGGCTGGCAATCAGCCCCAGCATTTT
CASSSHGGAGNQPQHF
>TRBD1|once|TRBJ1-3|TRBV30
TGTGCCCGCGGGACAGGCCTGAGCTCTGGAAACACCATATATTTT
CARGTGLSSGNTIYF
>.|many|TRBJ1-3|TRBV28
TGTGCCAGCAGTTTGGTACAGGGAAACACCATATATTTT
CASSLVQGNTIYF
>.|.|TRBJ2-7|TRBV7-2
TGTGCCAGCAGCCACAACAGGGCCGAGCAGTACTTC
CASSHNRAEQYF
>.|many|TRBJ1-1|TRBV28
TGTGCCAGCAGGTTACCGGGACATTTGAACACTGAAGCTTTCTTT
CASRLPGHLNTEAFF
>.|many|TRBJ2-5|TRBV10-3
TGTGCCATTGGGACTGAAGAGACCCAGTACTTC
CAIGTEETQYF
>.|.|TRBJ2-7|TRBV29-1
TGCAGCGTTGGAGAGCGGGTCTCCTACGAGCAGTACTTC
CSVGERVSYEQYF